This TCR beta chain was retrieved from a study of human T cells and chemical hapten exposure. Study-level information: Among samples, TCR yields varied mainly because of small differences in pooled library volume.

Time point described: patch test 1, 2 weeks after DPC sensitization. Treatment given: therapeutic diphenylcyclopropenone sensitization with weekly scalp DPC. Researchers sampled blood before each patch test went on. This clonotype was observed many times. Its specificity is not known. TCRdb reprocessed the RACE reads via MiXCR and lists one record per CDR3 protein. The table has over 75,000 distinct CDR3 sequences, 6% to 9% seen once. Study results and caveats: TCRs above 1 in 1000 frequency did not change with DPC sensitization. Clustering by CDR3 similarity yielded significantly more large clusters from expanded TCRs than controls.

Sequencing was performed on whole blood, taken in connection with sensitization to the hapten diphenylcyclopropenone (DPC). The origin of this receptor is a woman aged 30 to 39 with alopecia areata. Some clones in this sample may be carry-over from other donors' samples.

CDR3 sequence reads: CSVTGTTPATDTQYF. The CDR3 bases are TGCAGCGTTACCGGGACTACCCCGGCCACAGATACGCAGTATTTT. The chain uses TRBV29-1 and TRBJ2-3; TRBD2 matches 7 bases. Looked up from germline, CDR1 is SQVTM and CDR2 is ANQGSEA. The junction had 10 bases not matched to a gene; V was cut back by 5 bases and J by 2 bases. The CDR3 loop spans 15 amino acids.